This T cell receptor (beta chain) is drawn from a study of molecular identifiers for immune sequencing clone quantification. Study information: Sequencing covered four of five parts into which replicate RNA from about 20,000 or 100,000 naive CD8 cells was split.

The sample holds a few counts of this clonotype. The antigen remains unidentified. Whole-study results and caveats: Clones above 20 RNA copies held over 98% of effector molecules, under 1% in naive cells. With a barcode shared among identical TCR molecules, highly expanded clone sizes could be underestimated.

Libraries of bulk TCR were made by previously described methods (with listed TCR primers). TCRdb fed the PCR reads into MiXCR, producing one record per CDR3 protein. Here the sample spans hundreds of thousands of distinct CDR3 sequences, around 25% being singletons. CDR1 and CDR2 (germline): MNHEY, SMNVEV (reference sequence). Between the trimmed V and J ends, which lost 9 bases and 3 bases, there was a span of 17 bases. The CDR3 loop spans 15 amino acids. V is TRBV27 and J is TRBJ2-2; D ambiguous. Specimen: naive CD8+ T cells from blood, with Jurkat cell RNA spiked in. Subset here: FACS-sorted CD8+CD4-CCR7+CD45RA+ naive T cells. The source of this sequence is a human donor in good health. Some libraries in this study had Jurkat cell RNA spiked in. The CDR3 DNA is TGTGCCAGGATGATGTACCGAATACACACCGGGGAGCTGTTTTTT. Translation gives CARMMYRIHTGELFF.